This TCR beta chain was obtained from a study of blood T cell repertoires in COVID-19 (dated by TCRdb to about 2020). Context from the whole study: The collaborator samples originated in the United States, Italy and Spain and spanned the acute and convalescent phases of COVID-19. The prospective study material was composed of cDNA or gDNA derived from T cells, B-cell-depleted T cells, or PBMCs. Subjects who had been exposed to COVID-19, were actively infected with it, or had recovered from it provided the deeply sampled blood TCRbeta repertoires that made up the dataset. Where HLA class I and class II types were available, the types were taken from metadata supplied by the sample provider, not from assay-based typing. A freely available public database, intended as a resource for researchers studying the immune response to SARS-CoV-2, is where the repertoires were released. Sample metadata almost always included a de-identified subject ID, COVID-19 status, age in years and sex. Samples were obtained from the ongoing ImmuneRACE study (first 160 participants) and from about 1,300 subjects provided by 6 global collaborators. Overall study results and their limits: The quantity of clinical and demographic metadata differed by source and by participant and was supplied without curation.

TCRbeta CDR3 regions were amplified from genomic DNA by means of the immunoSEQ Assay, a bias-controlled multiplex PCR. Per the authors' processing: Nucleated cell counts per sample were estimated from amplification of reference gene primers within the assay. To quantify the absolute abundance of each unique TCRbeta CDR3 rearrangement, sequence reads were collapsed and filtered. For each sample, productive Simpson clonality was calculated by taking the square root of Simpson's diversity index across productive rearrangements. TCRdb stores this immuneACCESS table with in-frame sequences only. Part of the clones is absent; in the studies checked, under half of the shortfall reflects unresolved V genes, and no reason is known for the rest. For V, J and clone size, that table is used; D and trimming come from the DNA. Across this sample there are approximately 300,000 clones, with 85% to 90% seen only once. Jointly, the top ten make up around 1.9% of the sample.

To note about this clone: What antigen it recognizes has not been identified. No qualities accompany the bases; no much larger clone lies one base away.

One collaborating source in Seattle enrolled patients while the patients were actively infected and followed the patients over time throughout the course of disease. The collaborating institutions used their own protocols to collect whole blood in K2EDTA tubes. Collaborator samples were shipped for TCRbeta analysis as frozen whole blood, isolated PBMCs, or DNA extracted from either sample type. The sequence came from a woman in her twenties or thirties with COVID-19, enrolled during active disease. The sequenced material came from peripheral blood.

The sequenced DNA: TGTGCCAGCAGCCAATCTGCGAGTAGTAGTTCACCCCTCCACTTT. Its product reads: CASSQSASSSSPLHF. The sequence links TRBV3-1 (or the pseudogene TRBV3-2) to TRBJ1-6, with the D gene uncertain. The CDR3 runs 15 amino acids, cysteine and phenylalanine included. Only the CDR3 portion is preserved as DNA: 45 bases, with reading frame beginning at the first base. The V end loses 2 bases and the J end loses 9 bases, and a stretch of 14 bases separates them. CDR1 is given as LGHDT and CDR2 as YNNKEL, both from the germline V gene (reference sequence).